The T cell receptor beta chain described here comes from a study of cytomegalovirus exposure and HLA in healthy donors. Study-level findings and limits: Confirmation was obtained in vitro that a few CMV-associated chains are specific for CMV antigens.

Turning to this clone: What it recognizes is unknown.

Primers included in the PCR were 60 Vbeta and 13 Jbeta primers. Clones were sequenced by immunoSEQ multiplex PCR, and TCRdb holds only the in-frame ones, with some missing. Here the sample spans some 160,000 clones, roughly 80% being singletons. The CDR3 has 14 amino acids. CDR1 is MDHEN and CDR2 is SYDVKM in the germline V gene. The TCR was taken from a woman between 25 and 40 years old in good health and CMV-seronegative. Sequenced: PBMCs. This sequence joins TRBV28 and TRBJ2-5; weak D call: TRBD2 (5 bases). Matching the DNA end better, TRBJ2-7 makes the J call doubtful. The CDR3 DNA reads TGTGCCAGCAGGTCTCTCGGGATCTCCTACGAGCAGTACTTC. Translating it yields CASRSLGISYEQYF.